Listed below are T cell receptor beta chains from one sample, sequenced in a study of blood T cell repertoires in COVID-19. Sequencing used immunoSEQ multiplex PCR; TCRdb keeps in-frame clones, though not all of them. The sample includes some 200,000 clones, 88% seen only once; the top ten take 1.5%. Sequenced material: peripheral blood. These receptors were collected from a man in his late teens or twenties with active or convalescent COVID-19. Both conserved end residues are part of each CDR3. D genes are given only for firm matches. The size entry is marked missing in some rows and otherwise reads once, few, many or a size class.

d_call	v_call	clone_size	j_call	cdr3_nt	cdr3_aa
NA	TRBV2	NA	TRBJ1-3	TGTGCCAGCAGCAAAACAGGGCCGATCTCTGGAAACACCATATATTTT	CASSKTGPISGNTIYF
NA	TRBV19	NA	TRBJ2-1	TGTGCCACTGTAGCGGCTAGCTCCTACAATGAGCAGTTCTTC	CATVAASSYNEQFF
TRBD1	TRBV10-3	NA	TRBJ2-7	TGTGCCACGTCGACAGGGGTTCCCTACGAGCAGTACTTC	CATSTGVPYEQYF
NA	TRBV9	few	TRBJ2-3	TGTGCCAGCAGCCCCCAGGGGTCCTACACAGATACGCAGTATTTT	CASSPQGSYTDTQYF
TRBD1	TRBV28	few	TRBJ1-5	TGTGCCAGCAGGTTACAGGGGACCGGTCAGCCCCAGCATTTT	CASRLQGTGQPQHF
NA	TRBV2	NA	TRBJ1-5	TGTGCCAGCAGGGACAATGACAGAAATCAGCCCCAGCATTTT	CASRDNDRNQPQHF
NA	TRBV28	NA	TRBJ1-2	TGTGCCAGCAGTCTACTGGGCCAATATGGCTACACCTTC	CASSLLGQYGYTF
NA	TRBV10-3	NA	TRBJ1-3	TGTGCCATCAGTCTTTATGGAAACACCATATATTTT	CAISLYGNTIYF
NA	TRBV4-1	NA	TRBJ2-7	TGCGCCAGCAGCCAAGCCCCCCAGGTTTACGAGCAGTACTTC	CASSQAPQVYEQYF
NA	TRBV28	NA	TRBJ2-3	TGTGCCAGCAACGGGTACACAGATACGCAGTATTTT	CASNGYTDTQYF
TRBD1	TRBV28	NA	TRBJ1-3	TGTGCCAGCAGTCTTGGACAGGGTAGCACTGGAAACACCATATATTTT	CASSLGQGSTGNTIYF
TRBD1	TRBV28	NA	TRBJ1-1	TGTGCCAGCAGTTTGGGGGGACAGGGTTGGACTGAAGCTTTCTTT	CASSLGGQGWTEAFF
TRBD2	TRBV11-2	NA	TRBJ2-7	TGTGCCAGCAGCAAAGGGACTAGCGGGGTACCCTACGAGCAGTACTTC	CASSKGTSGVPYEQYF
NA	TRBV5-1	NA	TRBJ2-2	TGCGCCAGCAGCTTGGTTTCGGGAGTTCCCACCGGGGAGCTGTTTTTT	CASSLVSGVPTGELFF
NA	TRBV7-3	NA	TRBJ2-2	TGTGCCAGCAGCTTAACCCTTATGGGGCATTCCACCGGGGAGCTGTTTTTT	CASSLTLMGHSTGELFF
NA	TRBV27	NA	TRBJ1-1	TGTGCCAGCAGTTTGTCGACGGGGAACACTGAAGCTTTCTTT	CASSLSTGNTEAFF
NA	TRBV30	NA	TRBJ1-4	TGTGCCTGGAGTATTGGGCTCCAGGGACTCGGTGAAAAACTGTTTTTT	CAWSIGLQGLGEKLFF
TRBD1	TRBV5-5	NA	TRBJ2-1	TGTGCCAGCAGCCGAACAGGGGGCTTTGCCTACAATGAGCAGTTCTTC	CASSRTGGFAYNEQFF
NA	TRBV4-2	NA	TRBJ2-6	TGTGCCAGCAGCCCGTCTGGGGCCAACGTCCTGACTTTC	CASSPSGANVLTF
TRBD2	TRBV3-1/TRBV3-2	NA	TRBJ2-1	TGTGCCAGCAGCCAAGCAGCGGGAGGGCCAAATGAGCAGTTCTTC	CASSQAAGGPNEQFF
TRBD2	TRBV11-2	NA	TRBJ2-1	TGTGCCAGCAGCTTAGGGGGGACTAGTTACAATGAGCAGTTCTTC	CASSLGGTSYNEQFF
TRBD2	TRBV24-1	NA	TRBJ2-1	TGTGCCACTATAGCGGGAGGGCGCAGCAATGAGCAGTTCTTC	CATIAGGRSNEQFF
NA	TRBV7-9	NA	TRBJ2-7	TGTGCCAGCAGCTTCCCCCTTCTCGGGTACGAGCAGTACTTC	CASSFPLLGYEQYF
TRBD1	TRBV7-8	once	TRBJ2-3	TGTGCCAGCAGCGCAGGGGGCCCAGATACGCAGTATTTT	CASSAGGPDTQYF
NA	TRBV18	NA	TRBJ2-5	TGTGCCAGCTCACCATTCGGGGAAGAGACCCAGTACTTC	CASSPFGEETQYF
TRBD2	TRBV19	once	TRBJ2-7	TGTGCCAGTAGTATTTCCCCTCTGGATCCAGCGGGGATTTTTTACGAGCAGTACTTC	CASSISPLDPAGIFYEQYF
TRBD2	TRBV5-4	NA	TRBJ2-1	TGTGCCAGCAGACCACCAGCGGGGCCTTACAATGAGCAGTTCTTC	CASRPPAGPYNEQFF
TRBD2	TRBV7-2	NA	TRBJ2-1	TGTGCCAGCAGACTCGGACTAGCGGAGGCAAGTGAGCAGTTCTTC	CASRLGLAEASEQFF
NA	TRBV11-2	NA	TRBJ2-1	TGTGCCAGCAGCTTAGAAGTGGCCCCCGGGAGCTACAATGAGCAGTTCTTC	CASSLEVAPGSYNEQFF
TRBD2	TRBV30	few	TRBJ2-7	TGTGCCTGGAGTATTGGACTAGCGGCCTACGAGCAGTACTTC	CAWSIGLAAYEQYF
NA	TRBV6-2/TRBV6-3	NA	TRBJ2-5	TGTGCCAGCAGTTACCGTGTCCGTAGCGGTCACCAAGAGACCCAGTACTTC	CASSYRVRSGHQETQYF
TRBD2	TRBV20-1	NA	TRBJ2-3	TGCAGTGCTAGTGAGGGGAGGGGTATTACAGATACGCAGTATTTT	CSASEGRGITDTQYF
TRBD1	TRBV6-5	NA	TRBJ1-1	TGTGCCAGCAGGCGGACAGGGGGGTATACTGAAGCTTTCTTT	CASRRTGGYTEAFF
NA	TRBV9	NA	TRBJ2-3	TGTGCCAGCAGCGTCGGAGGGGGAGGGTTGCCAGATACGCAGTATTTT	CASSVGGGGLPDTQYF
NA	TRBV7-9	NA	TRBJ1-2	TGTGGGCAGGGCTATGGCTACACCTTC	CGQGYGYTF
TRBD2	TRBV30	NA	TRBJ2-1	TGTGCCTGGAGTGTAACTAGCGGGTCCTACAATGAGCAGTTCTTC	CAWSVTSGSYNEQFF
NA	TRBV2	NA	TRBJ1-2	TGTGCCAGCAGTGAAGAAGGGGGGGGCTATGGCTACACCTTC	CASSEEGGGYGYTF
NA	TRBV2	NA	TRBJ2-7	TGTGCCAGCAACCCCTCCGGGAGCTACGAGCAGTACTTC	CASNPSGSYEQYF
TRBD1	TRBV7-2	NA	TRBJ1-5	TGTGCCAGCAGCTGGACAGGTGTGGGCAATCAGCCCCAGCATTTT	CASSWTGVGNQPQHF
TRBD1	TRBV6-5	NA	TRBJ2-1	TGTGCCAACAACGACAGGGGGCTTTACAATGAGCAGTTCTTC	CANNDRGLYNEQFF
TRBD1	TRBV19	NA	TRBJ1-1	TGTGCCAGTAGTATCCCAGGGGGCGCGTCCACTGAAGCTTTCTTT	CASSIPGGASTEAFF
TRBD1	TRBV5-6	NA	TRBJ2-1	TGTGCCAGCAGCCGGACAGGGGATGAGCAGTTCTTC	CASSRTGDEQFF
NA	TRBV12-3/TRBV12-4	once	TRBJ1-3	TGTGCCAGCAGTTTCCTCAGTGGAAACACCATATATTTT	CASSFLSGNTIYF
TRBD2	TRBV3-1/TRBV3-2	NA	TRBJ2-7	TGTGCCAGCAGACCCGGACTAGCGGGAGTTTACGAGCAGTACTTC	CASRPGLAGVYEQYF
NA	TRBV11-3	NA	TRBJ2-3	TGTGCCAGCAGCCCGACGTCCGGGGATACGCAGTATTTT	CASSPTSGDTQYF
TRBD2	TRBV29-1	NA	TRBJ2-1	TGCAGCGTTAAGGGACTAGCGGAATCCAGCTCCTACAATGAGCAGTTCTTC	CSVKGLAESSSYNEQFF
NA	TRBV6-4	NA	TRBJ1-1	TGTGCCAGCAGTGACTCTGGGGGGGGAAACACTGAAGCTTTCTTT	CASSDSGGGNTEAFF
NA	TRBV7-2	NA	TRBJ1-1	TGTGCCAGCAGCTTAGCGCGGTCTTTCGGCACTGAAGCTTTCTTT	CASSLARSFGTEAFF
NA	TRBV7-2	NA	TRBJ2-1	TGTGCCAGCAGCTTAGAATCCCCAGCGGGTACCTACAATGAGCAGTTCTTC	CASSLESPAGTYNEQFF
NA	TRBV5-1	NA	TRBJ1-6	TGCGCCAGCAGCTCCGGGGGGAGCTCCTATAATTCACCCCTCCACTTT	CASSSGGSSYNSPLHF
TRBD1	TRBV30	once	TRBJ1-1	TGTGCCTGGAACCGGGACAGCCACATGAACACTGAAGCTTTCTTT	CAWNRDSHMNTEAFF
NA	TRBV27	NA	TRBJ1-4	TGTGCCAGCAGCTCCATCGCTGGGAGAGATGAAAAACTGTTTTTT	CASSSIAGRDEKLFF
NA	TRBV5-4	NA	TRBJ1-4	TGTGCCAGCAGCTTGGGGCAGGGTAATGAAAAACTGTTTTTT	CASSLGQGNEKLFF
TRBD2	TRBV5-1	few	TRBJ2-3	TGCGCCAGCAGCCCGGGACTAGCGGGCGTCTTGGGGCACACAGATACGCAGTATTTT	CASSPGLAGVLGHTDTQYF
TRBD2	TRBV7-9	NA	TRBJ2-1	TGTGCCAGCAGCTTATCGGGCGGGAGGGCCTACAATGAGCAGTTCTTC	CASSLSGGRAYNEQFF
NA	TRBV18	NA	TRBJ1-1	TGTGCCAGCTCACCACCGTCGGCCAGGGCCAACACTGAAGCTTTCTTT	CASSPPSARANTEAFF
TRBD2	TRBV11-2	NA	TRBJ2-5	TGTGCCAGCAGCTTAGACGGGAGGGCCAAGGAGACCCAGTACTTC	CASSLDGRAKETQYF